The 32 T cell receptor beta chains below were found in one sample sequenced in a study of cytomegalovirus exposure and HLA in healthy donors (dated by TCRdb to about 2017). Library preparation employed the immunoSEQ multiplex PCR assay. TCRdb limited this immuneACCESS table to in-frame rearrangements with V and J called. A share of clones is missing; checked studies link under half to unresolved V genes, and the rest is unexplained. The sample records around 150,000 clones, around nine tenths of which are singletons. More than 3.5% of the sample is in the top ten clones. Sequences were obtained from PBMCs. The source of these receptors is a man younger than 35 in good health and CMV-seropositive.

The rearrangement links TRBV28 to TRBJ1-2; D remains unclear. Trimming took off 6 bases at V and 3 bases at J, with 8 bases between the two ends. From germline, CDR1 is MDHEN and CDR2 SYDVKM. The CDR3 has 12 amino acids. The CDR3 sequence is CASSQTDYGYTF. In nucleotides, the CDR3 is TGTGCCAGCAGCCAAACGGACTATGGCTACACCTTC.

V is TRBV9 and J is TRBJ2-1; 11 bases map to TRBD2. The CDR3 has 16 amino acids. The V and J ends lost 4 bases and 4 bases, in that order; junction bases with no gene match: 7. Per germline, CDR1 SGDLS and CDR2 YYNGEE. The CDR3: CASSTLAGGGYNEQFF. As DNA, the CDR3 is TGTGCCAGCAGCACCTTAGCGGGAGGGGGATACAATGAGCAGTTCTTC.

This chain connects TRBV2 to TRBJ1-1; 7 bases match TRBD1. The V and J ends lost 6 bases and 2 bases, in that order; junction bases with no gene match: 6. Germline V gives CDR1 SNHLY, CDR2 FYNNEI. The CDR3 runs 14 residues. The CDR3 sequence: CASRRQGGNTEAFF. The DNA of the CDR3 is TGTGCCAGCAGAAGACAGGGAGGTAACACTGAAGCTTTCTTT.

CDR3 sequence (DNA): TGCGCCAGCAGCCAAGGTATTAGCGGAACCTACGAGCAGTACTTC. Translating gives CASSQGISGTYEQYF. The rearrangement uses TRBV4-1 and TRBJ2-7, with a tentative D call TRBD2 (6 bases). Per the germline V gene, CDR1 is MGHRA and CDR2 is YSYEKL. Trimming took 1 base from V and 2 from J, leaving 12 bases between them. CDR3 length: 15 residues.

This clone was counted between two and nine times. The chain joins TRBV18 to TRBJ2-3; 16 nucleotides align to TRBD2. The CDR3 totals 17 residues. CDR1 KGHSH and CDR2 LQKENI come from the germline V gene. The junction had 8 bases not matched to a gene; V was cut back by 0 bases and J by 11 bases. For the CDR3, the DNA is TGTGCCAGCTCACCACCCCTGGGACTAGCGGGAGGGCCAATGCAGTATTTT. It yields the protein CASSPPLGLAGGPMQYF.

This clone was observed a single time. The J gene is TRBJ2-1, the V gene TRBV5-1, with 10 nucleotides matching TRBD2. J was trimmed by 6 bases and V by 4 bases; bases with no gene match: 7. The CDR3 totals 15 residues. Germline assignment: CDR1 SGHRS and CDR2 YFSETQ. The CDR3 DNA follows: TGCGCCAGCAGCAAACTAGCGGGAACGGGCAATGAGCAGTTCTTC. It translates to CASSKLAGTGNEQFF.

The chain has TRBV28 and TRBJ1-2; D possibly corresponds to TRBD1 (6 bases). Deletions cut 5 bases from V and 4 bases from J, with 14 bases between. There are 14 residues in the CDR3. Per the germline V gene, CDR1 is MDHEN and CDR2 is SYDVKM. CDR3 residues: CASSLLEGGYGYTF. In nucleotides, the CDR3 is TGTGCCAGCAGTCTCCTCGAAGGGGGCTATGGCTACACCTTC.

V usage is TRBV28 and J usage is TRBJ2-7; 7 bases line up with TRBD2. This CDR3 region has 14 residues. V lost 6 bases, J lost 3 bases, and 8 bases stayed unmatched. CDR1 is MDHEN and CDR2 is SYDVKM in the germline V gene. The CDR3 loop reads CASSEREANYEQYF. CDR3 DNA: TGTGCCAGCAGCGAACGGGAGGCAAACTACGAGCAGTACTTC.

This chain's CDR3 is CASSLSLGAANYGYTF. The CDR3 nucleotides read TGTGCCAGCAGCTTAAGTCTGGGGGCAGCTAACTATGGCTACACCTTC. The chain joins TRBV7-9 to TRBJ1-2; weak D call: TRBD1 (6 bases). The CDR3 consists of 16 residues. Germline V gene sequence: CDR1 SEHNR, CDR2 FQNEAQ (reference sequence). The V gene lost 2 bases and the J gene lost 0 bases, with 13 bases spanning the gap.

This sequence joins TRBV28 and TRBJ1-1, with D uncertain. CDR3 length equals 15 residues. Germline values: CDR1 MDHEN, CDR2 SYDVKM. V gave up 4 bases and J gave up 1 base, with 13 bases separating them. CDR3 sequence reads: CASSSHKSSNTEAFF. The CDR3 DNA reads as TGTGCCAGCAGTTCCCACAAGTCCTCGAACACTGAAGCTTTCTTT.

This chain connects TRBV6-1 to TRBJ2-3, with D uncertain. V was shortened by 2 bases and J by 4 bases, with 13 bases between the two germline ends. The CDR3 is 15 amino acids. The germline CDR1 and CDR2 sequences are MNHNS and SASEGT. The DNA for the CDR3 is TGTGCCAGCAGTGAACTTGTCCGGTTCGCAGATACGCAGTATTTT. This sequence encodes CASSELVRFADTQYF.

This chain's CDR3 is CASSRKIQPQHF. Here the CDR3 DNA reads TGTGCCAGCAGCCGTAAAATTCAGCCCCAGCATTTT. The chain couples TRBV2 to TRBJ1-5, with D hard to call. CDR3 length equals 12 residues. The V end was cut by 6 bases, the J end by 6 bases, with 9 bases between. Germline assignment: CDR1 SNHLY and CDR2 FYNNEI.

CDR3 nucleotides: TGTGCCAGCAGCTTTGAAGCGGGAGGGGGCCCCTCCTACAATGAGCAGTTCTTC. Residues: CASSFEAGGGPSYNEQFF. The chain is built from TRBV7-9 and TRBJ2-1; 10 bases fit TRBD2. CDR1 is SEHNR and CDR2 is FQNEAQ in the germline V gene (reference sequence). Trimming cost V 3 bases and J 0 bases; bases outside gene matches: 8. This CDR3 contains 18 residues.

J is TRBJ2-6 and V is TRBV30; weak D call: TRBD1 (6 bases). Germline V gene lookup returns CDR1 GTSNPN and CDR2 SVGIG (reference sequence). The CDR3 extends over 19 amino acids. V shed 0 bases and J shed 0 bases, with 18 bases lying between them. CDR3 nucleotides: TGTGCCTGGAGTGTTATGTACGACAGGCGATTCTCTGGGGCCAACGTCCTGACTTTC. It codes for CAWSVMYDRRFSGANVLTF.

The chain employs TRBV5-6 and TRBJ2-7; TRBD2 aligns across 7 bases. Per the germline V gene, CDR1 is SGHDT and CDR2 is YYEEEE. J lost 5 bases, V lost 1 base, and 9 bases had no gene match. This CDR3 contains 15 residues. In DNA form, the CDR3 reads TGTGCCAGCAGCTTGATCGGCGGGAGAACTAACGAGCAGTACTTC. Its translation is CASSLIGGRTNEQYF. Full variable domain (remainder filled in from reference TRBV5-6 and TRBJ2-7): DAGVTQSPTHLIKTRGQQVTLRCSPKSGHDTVSWYQQALGQGPQFIFQYYEEEERQRGNFPDRFSGHQFPNYSSELNVNALLLGDSALYLCASSLIGGRTNEQYFGPGTRLTVT.

V gene TRBV9 combines with J gene TRBJ2-2, with a possible D match to TRBD1 (6 bases). Between the trimmed V and J ends, which lost 4 bases and 1 base, there was a span of 11 bases. Germline V lookup: CDR1 SGDLS, CDR2 YYNGEE. The CDR3 spans 15 residues. CDR3 DNA: TGTGCCAGCAGCCCCGGACAGCTGAACACCGGGGAGCTGTTTTTT. Translation gives CASSPGQLNTGELFF.

CDR3 sequence (DNA): TGTGCCAGCAGTGGGGACACCGACGACTCCTACGAGCAGTACTTC. It yields the protein CASSGDTDDSYEQYF. The chain carries TRBV9 and TRBJ2-7; the D gene is possibly TRBD1 (6 bases). Germline V gene data show CDR1 as SGDLS and CDR2 as YYNGEE. V gave up 5 bases and J gave up 0 bases, with 15 bases separating them. This CDR3 region has 15 residues.

The chain combines TRBV6-5 with TRBJ2-7, with 7 nucleotides matching TRBD1. This CDR3 has 15 amino acids. J lost 6 bases, V lost 7 bases, and 15 bases had no gene match. Germline V CDR1 and CDR2: MNHEY, SVGAGI. The CDR3 DNA sequence: TGTGCCAGCACCCCCCTAAACAGGGGTAGTTCCGAGCAGTACTTC. As protein: CASTPLNRGSSEQYF.

The chain combines TRBV9 with TRBJ2-7; TRBD1 matches 10 bases. In germline, CDR1 is SGDLS, CDR2 YYNGEE. The CDR3 consists of 16 residues. The trim removed 0 bases at V and 6 bases at J, leaving 9 bases unmatched. In DNA form, the CDR3 reads TGTGCCAGCAGCGTAGGCGCCCGGACAGGGGGGAGCGAGCAGTACTTC. This encodes CASSVGARTGGSEQYF.

This clone was picked up a small number of times. In nucleotides, the CDR3 is TGCGCCAGCCCTGGAGAAGCGGGAGCCAAAAACATTCAGTACTTC. This sequence encodes CASPGEAGAKNIQYF. The chain uses TRBV5-1 and TRBJ2-4, with a possible D match to TRBD2 (6 bases). Trimming cost V 7 bases and J 0 bases, with 14 bases left between them. CDR3 length equals 15 residues. Germline CDR1 SGHRS, CDR2 YFSETQ.

The chain couples TRBV11-2 to TRBJ2-1, with 10 bases matching TRBD2. Trimming at V came to 5 bases and at J to 9 bases, leaving 19 bases not matched to a gene. The V gene's germline CDR1 is SGHAT and CDR2 FQNNGV. The CDR3 loop spans 18 amino acids. CDR3 coding DNA: TGTGCCAGCAGCACCGTAGCGGGAGGTATTTCTGACATTTCTGAGCAGTTCTTC. Translation gives CASSTVAGGISDISEQFF. Complete variable domain (other parts from reference TRBV11-2 and TRBJ2-1): EAGVAQSPRYKIIEKRQSVAFWCNPISGHATLYWYQQILGQGPKLLIQFQNNGVVDDSQLPKDRFSAERLKGVDSTLKIQPAKLEDSAVYLCASSTVAGGISDISEQFFGPGTRLTVL.

The chain joins TRBV6-1 to TRBJ1-5; D is undetermined. The CDR3 is made up of 16 amino acids. Trimming removed 4 bases at V and 6 bases at J, with 19 bases between. The germline gives CDR1 MNHNS, CDR2 SASEGT. The CDR3 protein is CASSGREHNRGQPQHF. The CDR3 DNA reads as TGTGCCAGCAGTGGCCGGGAGCATAACAGAGGTCAGCCCCAGCATTTT.

V and J are TRBV9 and TRBJ2-1; 10 bases are shared with TRBD2. With 7 bases clipped from V and 8 bases from J, the junction kept 15 bases outside the gene matches. Germline V gene lookup returns CDR1 SGDLS and CDR2 YYNGEE. The CDR3 covers 16 residues. For the CDR3, the DNA is TGTGCCAGCCGGACGGGGGCTAGCGGGAGTATCGATGAGCAGTTCTTC. It encodes CASRTGASGSIDEQFF.

V is TRBV5-6 and J is TRBJ2-7; D may be TRBD2 (5 bases). Germline CDR1 and CDR2: SGHDT and YYEEEE. The CDR3 runs 13 residues. The V end lost 5 bases, the J end lost 0 bases, and 9 bases lay between the germline ends. This CDR3 is CASRHGNSYEQYF. CDR3 bases: TGTGCCAGCAGACACGGGAACTCCTACGAGCAGTACTTC.

The J gene is TRBJ1-5, the V gene TRBV7-3; perhaps TRBD1 as D (5 bases). V was shortened by 1 base and J by 7 bases, with 8 bases between the two germline ends. Germline CDR1 reads SGHTA; CDR2 reads FQGTGA. The CDR3 sequence is 13 residues long. CDR3 in amino acids: CASSLRRGQPQHF. CDR3 nucleotide sequence: TGTGCCAGCAGCTTAAGGCGGGGGCAGCCCCAGCATTTT.

V is TRBV7-9 and J is TRBJ1-3; 7 nucleotides agree with TRBD1. The CDR3 is 15 residues long. CDR1 is SEHNR and CDR2 is FQNEAQ in the germline V gene (reference sequence). V lost 6 bases, J lost 5 bases, and 10 bases stayed unmatched. The DNA of the CDR3 is TGTGCCAGCAGTTCACAGGGGTCTTTCAGAAACACCATATATTTT. Amino acid sequence: CASSSQGSFRNTIYF.

The genes are TRBV20-1 and TRBJ2-1; D gene uncertain. Germline V lookup: CDR1 DFQATT, CDR2 SNEGSKA (reference sequence). Trimming took off 1 base at V and 6 bases at J, with 4 bases between the two ends. The CDR3 consists of 11 residues. In nucleotides, the CDR3 is TGCAGTGCTAGAGTCCGCAATGAGCAGTTCTTC. This gives the protein CSARVRNEQFF.

The gene calls are TRBV29-1 and TRBJ1-1; D may be TRBD1 (6 bases). CDR1 is SQVTM, CDR2 ANQGSEA, per germline. V lost 7 bases and J 11 bases, leaving 26 bases between the germline ends. This CDR3 contains 14 residues. DNA of the CDR3: TGCAGCGCCTGGCCGGCAGGGGCTAATGTTTTGGCTTTCTTT. It codes for CSAWPAGANVLAFF.

This chain links TRBV23-1 with TRBJ2-1, with TRBD1 identical over 11 bases. TRBV23-1 is flagged as an ORF with uncertain function. The junction had 1 base not matched to a gene; V was cut back by 8 bases and J by 7 bases. The CDR3 sequence is 12 residues long. In DNA, the CDR3 is TGCGCCAGCGGGACAGGGGGGAATGAGCAGTTCTTC. This sequence encodes CASGTGGNEQFF.

This clone showed up just a few times. The rearrangement joins TRBV7-2 to TRBJ2-5, with a possible D match to TRBD2 (6 bases). The CDR3 spans 15 residues. Looked up from germline, CDR1 is SGHTA and CDR2 is FQGNSA. Trimming removed 4 bases at V and 2 bases at J, with 14 bases between. Here the CDR3 DNA reads TGTGCCAGCAGCTGGGGCGTAAGCGGGCAAGAGACCCAGTACTTC. This translates into CASSWGVSGQETQYF.

The chain recombines TRBV28 with TRBJ1-2; tentative D call: TRBD1 (5 bases). Germline V gene data show CDR1 as MDHEN and CDR2 as SYDVKM. V gave up 8 bases and J gave up 0 bases, with 25 bases separating them. The CDR3 has 18 residues. The chain's CDR3 is CASRRRGYSGEANYGYTF. CDR3 coding DNA: TGTGCCAGCCGCCGTAGAGGGTACTCGGGGGAAGCTAACTATGGCTACACCTTC.

The chain is built from TRBV28 and TRBJ1-2; no firm D call. The V end lost 8 bases, the J end lost 0 bases, and 13 bases lay between the germline ends. This CDR3 spans 14 amino acids. Germline V gene data show CDR1 as MDHEN and CDR2 as SYDVKM. CDR3 nucleotides: TGTGCCAGCGTTAAGCACGGGGCTAACTATGGCTACACCTTC. Translating gives CASVKHGANYGYTF.